One and the same sample provided the 4 T cell receptor beta chains below, sequenced in a study of shared clonotypes between healthy human individuals. Using immunoSEQ multiplex PCR, the repertoire was profiled, and TCRdb retains in-frame clones only, with some absent. The table lists 2 million to 3 million clones, just over 90% of them singletons, with roughly 0.14% in the top ten. The specimen was naive CD4+ T cells sorted from blood. Subset in this sample: CD45RA+ positively selected. The source of these receptors is a man younger than 35 in good health.

The chain recombines TRBV25-1 with TRBJ2-1; the match to TRBD2 covers 14 bases. Germline loops: CDR1 MGHDK, CDR2 SYGVNS. CDR3 length: 17 residues. The V segment lost 2 bases and the J segment 1 base; nucleotides outside the gene matches: 1. The CDR3 region is CASSEGTSGRSYNEQFF. CDR3 bases: TGTGCCAGCAGTGAAGGGACTAGCGGGAGATCCTACAATGAGCAGTTCTTC.

This chain joins TRBV7-8 and TRBJ1-5, with a possible D match to TRBD1 (5 bases). The CDR3 is made up of 16 amino acids. The V end lost 1 base, the J end lost 6 bases, and 16 bases lay between the germline ends. The germline V gene encodes CDR1 SGHVS and CDR2 FQNEAQ. The CDR3 DNA reads TGTGCCAGCAGCTTAGGTAGGGAAAGGGGCACTCAGCCCCAGCATTTT. Protein sequence: CASSLGRERGTQPQHF.

This clone was observed once. The chain has TRBV7-9 and TRBJ1-5; the D gene is possibly TRBD1 (6 bases). Germline CDR1 is SEHNR and CDR2 is FQNEAQ (reference sequence). The CDR3 length is 15 residues. Trimming pared 5 bases from V and 3 bases from J, leaving 14 bases between. Written as DNA, the CDR3 is TGTGCCAGCAGCCCCGGACAGTTCCCCAATCAGCCCCAGCATTTT. Translating it yields CASSPGQFPNQPQHF.

This clone was recorded only once. The chain is built from TRBV25-1 and TRBJ1-4; tentatively, D is TRBD1 (5 bases). This CDR3 has 15 amino acids. Germline assignment: CDR1 MGHDK and CDR2 SYGVNS. V gave up 1 base and J gave up 4 bases, with 10 bases separating them. CDR3 amino acids: CASSELWDVNEKLFF. As DNA, the CDR3 is TGTGCCAGCAGTGAATTGTGGGACGTTAATGAAAAACTGTTTTTT.